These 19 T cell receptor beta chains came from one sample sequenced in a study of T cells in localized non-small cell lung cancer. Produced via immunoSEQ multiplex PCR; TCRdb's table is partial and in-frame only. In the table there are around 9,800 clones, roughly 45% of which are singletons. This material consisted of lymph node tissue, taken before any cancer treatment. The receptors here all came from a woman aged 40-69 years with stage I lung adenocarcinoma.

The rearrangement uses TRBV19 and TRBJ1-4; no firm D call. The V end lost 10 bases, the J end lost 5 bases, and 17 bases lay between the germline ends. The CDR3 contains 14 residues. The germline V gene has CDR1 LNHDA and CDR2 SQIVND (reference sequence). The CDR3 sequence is CATLGLGINEKLFF. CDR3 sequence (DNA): TGTGCCACCCTCGGATTGGGAATAAATGAAAAACTGTTTTTT.

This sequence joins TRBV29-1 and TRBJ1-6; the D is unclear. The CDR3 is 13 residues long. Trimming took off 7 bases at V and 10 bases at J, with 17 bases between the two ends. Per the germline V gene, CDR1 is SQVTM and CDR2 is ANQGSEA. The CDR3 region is CSAWEGDRSPLHF. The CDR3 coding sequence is TGCAGCGCTTGGGAAGGTGATCGGTCACCCCTCCACTTT.

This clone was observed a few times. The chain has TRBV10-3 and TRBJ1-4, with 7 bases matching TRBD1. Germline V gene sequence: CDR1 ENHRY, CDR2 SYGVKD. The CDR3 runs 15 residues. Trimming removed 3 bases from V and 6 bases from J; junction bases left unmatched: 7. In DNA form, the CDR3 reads TGTGCCATCAGTGACCCGACAGGGATTGATGAAAAACTGTTTTTT. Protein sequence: CAISDPTGIDEKLFF.

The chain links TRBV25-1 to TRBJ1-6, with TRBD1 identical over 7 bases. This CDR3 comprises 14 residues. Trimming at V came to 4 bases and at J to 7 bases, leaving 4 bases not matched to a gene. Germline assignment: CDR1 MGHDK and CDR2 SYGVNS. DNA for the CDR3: TGTGCCAGCAGTGTGACAGGGTGGAATTCACCCCTCCACTTT. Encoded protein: CASSVTGWNSPLHF.

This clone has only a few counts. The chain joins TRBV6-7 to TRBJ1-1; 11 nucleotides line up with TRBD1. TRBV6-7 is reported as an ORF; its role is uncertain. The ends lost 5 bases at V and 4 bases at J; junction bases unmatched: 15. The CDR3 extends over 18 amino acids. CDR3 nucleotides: TGTGCCAGCAGTCGGAGGACAGGGGGCCGCCCCCCGGGCACTGAAGCTTTCTTT. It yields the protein CASSRRTGGRPPGTEAFF.

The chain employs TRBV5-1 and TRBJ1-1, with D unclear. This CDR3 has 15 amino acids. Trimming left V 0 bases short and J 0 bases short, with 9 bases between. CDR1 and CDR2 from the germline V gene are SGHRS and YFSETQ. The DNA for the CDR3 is TGCGCCAGCAGCTTGGTAGGTGGGGTGAACACTGAAGCTTTCTTT. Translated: CASSLVGGVNTEAFF. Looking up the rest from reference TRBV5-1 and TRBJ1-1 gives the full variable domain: KAGVTQTPRYLIKTRGQQVTLSCSPISGHRSVSWYQQTPGQGLQFLFEYFSETQRNKGNFPGRFSGRQFSNSRSEMNVSTLELGDSALYLCASSLVGGVNTEAFFGQGTRLTVV.

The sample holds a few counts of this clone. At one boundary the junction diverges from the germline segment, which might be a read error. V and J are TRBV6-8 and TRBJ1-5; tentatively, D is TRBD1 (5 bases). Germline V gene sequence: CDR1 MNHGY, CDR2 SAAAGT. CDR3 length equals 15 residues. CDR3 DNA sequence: TGTACCAGCAGTACGATGGGGGGAGGAGGTCAGCCCCAGCATTTT. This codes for CTSSTMGGGGQPQHF.

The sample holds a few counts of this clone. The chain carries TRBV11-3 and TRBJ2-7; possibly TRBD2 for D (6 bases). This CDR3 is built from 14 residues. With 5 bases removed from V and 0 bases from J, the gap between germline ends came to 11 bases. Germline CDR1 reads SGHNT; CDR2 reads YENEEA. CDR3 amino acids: CASSRDSSSYEQYF. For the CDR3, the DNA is TGTGCCAGCAGCCGGGACTCTTCCTCCTACGAGCAGTACTTC.

CDR3 sequence: CASTPSGSTDTQYF. CDR3 DNA sequence: TGTGCCAGTACCCCTAGCGGAAGCACAGATACGCAGTATTTT. This chain links TRBV19 with TRBJ2-3; 7 nucleotides line up with TRBD2. After removal of 7 bases from V and 0 bases from J, the junction contained 4 bases not matched to a gene. The CDR3 contains 14 residues. Germline V gives CDR1 LNHDA, CDR2 SQIVND (reference sequence). The entire variable domain, with the rest obtained from reference TRBV19 and TRBJ2-3, is as follows: DGGITQSPKYLFRKEGQNVTLSCEQNLNHDAMYWYRQDPGQGLRLIYYSQIVNDFQKGDIAEGYSVSREKKESFPLTVTSAQKNPTAFYLCASTPSGSTDTQYFGPGTRLTVL.

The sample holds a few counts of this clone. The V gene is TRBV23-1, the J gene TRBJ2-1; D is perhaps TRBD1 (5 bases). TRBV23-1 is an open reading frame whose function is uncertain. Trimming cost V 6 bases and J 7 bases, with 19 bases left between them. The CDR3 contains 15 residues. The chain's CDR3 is CASSQDGQGSNEQFF. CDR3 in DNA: TGCGCCAGCAGCCAAGATGGGCAGGGAAGTAATGAGCAGTTCTTC.

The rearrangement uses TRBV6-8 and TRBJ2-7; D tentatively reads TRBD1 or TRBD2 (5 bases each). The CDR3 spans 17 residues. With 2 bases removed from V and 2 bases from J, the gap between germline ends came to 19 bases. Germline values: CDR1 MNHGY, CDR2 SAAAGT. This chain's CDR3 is CASSYPPRDPVAYEQYF. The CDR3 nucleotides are TGTGCCAGCAGTTACCCGCCTCGGGACCCCGTAGCCTACGAGCAGTACTTC.

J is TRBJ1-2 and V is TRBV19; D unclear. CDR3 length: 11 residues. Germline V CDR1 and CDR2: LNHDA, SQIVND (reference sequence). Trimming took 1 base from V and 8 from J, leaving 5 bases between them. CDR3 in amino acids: CASSIAGGYTF. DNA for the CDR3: TGTGCCAGTAGTATAGCCGGGGGCTACACCTTC. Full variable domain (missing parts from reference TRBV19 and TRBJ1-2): DGGITQSPKYLFRKEGQNVTLSCEQNLNHDAMYWYRQDPGQGLRLIYYSQIVNDFQKGDIAEGYSVSREKKESFPLTVTSAQKNPTAFYLCASSIAGGYTFGSGTRLTVV.

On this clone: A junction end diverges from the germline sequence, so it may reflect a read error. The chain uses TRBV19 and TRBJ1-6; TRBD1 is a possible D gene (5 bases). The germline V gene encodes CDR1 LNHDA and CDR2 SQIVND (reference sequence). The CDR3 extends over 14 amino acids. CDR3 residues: CASSLGPNNSSLHF. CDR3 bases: TGTGCCAGTAGTTTGGGACCGAATAATTCATCCCTCCACTTT.

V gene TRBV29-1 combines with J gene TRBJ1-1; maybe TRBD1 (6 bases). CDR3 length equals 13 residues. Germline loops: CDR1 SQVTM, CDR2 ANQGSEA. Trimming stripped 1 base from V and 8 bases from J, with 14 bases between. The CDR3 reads CSVEGGHTPEAFF. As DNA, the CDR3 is TGCAGCGTTGAAGGGGGGCACACACCCGAAGCTTTCTTT.

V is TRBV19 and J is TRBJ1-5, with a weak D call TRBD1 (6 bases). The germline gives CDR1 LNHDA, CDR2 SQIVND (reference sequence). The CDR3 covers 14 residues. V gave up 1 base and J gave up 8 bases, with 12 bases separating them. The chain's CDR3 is CASSIVGGGEPQHF. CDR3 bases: TGTGCCAGTAGTATAGTGGGGGGCGGAGAGCCCCAGCATTTT.

The CDR3 DNA follows: TGTGCCAGCTCACCACAACCTTTCGCAGATACGCAGTATTTT. This codes for CASSPQPFADTQYF. The chain combines TRBV18 with TRBJ2-3; D is unclear. The CDR3 runs 14 residues. The V and J ends lost 1 base and 4 bases respectively, with 9 bases between them. Germline V CDR1 and CDR2: KGHSH, LQKENI.

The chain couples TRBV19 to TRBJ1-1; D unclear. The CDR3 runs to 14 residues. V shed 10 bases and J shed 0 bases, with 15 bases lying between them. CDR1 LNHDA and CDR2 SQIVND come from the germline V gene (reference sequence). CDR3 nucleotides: TGTGCCACTAAGGGAGGAGGGATGAACACTGAAGCTTTCTTT. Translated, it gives CATKGGGMNTEAFF. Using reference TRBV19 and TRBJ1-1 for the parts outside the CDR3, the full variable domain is DGGITQSPKYLFRKEGQNVTLSCEQNLNHDAMYWYRQDPGQGLRLIYYSQIVNDFQKGDIAEGYSVSREKKESFPLTVTSAQKNPTAFYLCATKGGGMNTEAFFGQGTRLTVV.

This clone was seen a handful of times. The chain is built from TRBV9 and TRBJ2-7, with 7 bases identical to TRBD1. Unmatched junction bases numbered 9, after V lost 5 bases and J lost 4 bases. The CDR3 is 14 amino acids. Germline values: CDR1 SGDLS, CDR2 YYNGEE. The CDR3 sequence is CASRPRQGSYEQYF. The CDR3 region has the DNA TGTGCCAGCAGGCCGAGACAGGGATCGTACGAGCAGTACTTC.

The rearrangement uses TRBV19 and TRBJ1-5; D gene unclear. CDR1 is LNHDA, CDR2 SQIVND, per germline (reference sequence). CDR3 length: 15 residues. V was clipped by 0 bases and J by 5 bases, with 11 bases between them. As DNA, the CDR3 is TGTGCCAGTAGTATAGATGGTTTTCGAGATCAGCCCCAGCATTTT. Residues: CASSIDGFRDQPQHF.